This passage covers 30 T cell receptor beta chains from one sample sequenced in a study of blood T cell repertoires in COVID-19. Clones were read by immunoSEQ multiplex PCR, and TCRdb kept only the in-frame ones, dropping some. This sample has approximately 27,000 clones, with 80% to 90% found just once. Material for sequencing was peripheral blood. Every receptor here comes from a woman in her 50s with active COVID-19.

The chain recombines TRBV5-1 with TRBJ2-2; the match to TRBD1 covers 8 bases. This CDR3 region has 14 residues. The V segment lost 4 bases and the J segment 4 bases; nucleotides outside the gene matches: 3. The germline gives CDR1 SGHRS, CDR2 YFSETQ. The DNA of the CDR3 is TGCGCCAGCAGCCTCGACAGGGGCACCGGGGAGCTGTTTTTT. It yields the protein CASSLDRGTGELFF.

This chain joins TRBV11-3 and TRBJ2-2, with TRBD1 matching 7 bases. Trimming took 5 bases from V and 5 from J; bases not matched to a gene: 8. This CDR3 has 15 amino acids. In germline, CDR1 is SGHNT, CDR2 YENEEA. The DNA of the CDR3 is TGTGCCAGCAGCCCCAACAGGGGTAGGACCGGGGAGCTGTTTTTT. The encoded protein is CASSPNRGRTGELFF.

This chain uses TRBV3-1 (or the pseudogene TRBV3-2) with TRBJ2-1; 11 bases are shared with TRBD2. This CDR3 region has 15 residues. Germline CDR1 is LGHDT and CDR2 is YNNKEL (reference sequence). The trim removed 1 base at V and 6 bases at J, leaving 2 bases unmatched. This CDR3 reads CASSQVLAGANEQFF. CDR3 in DNA: TGTGCCAGCAGCCAAGTACTAGCGGGGGCCAATGAGCAGTTCTTC.

Remarks on this clone: A junction end diverges from the germline sequence, so it may reflect a read error. The chain joins TRBV18 to TRBJ2-7; 7 nucleotides agree with TRBD1. The CDR3 is 16 amino acids. Germline lookup yields CDR1 KGHSH and CDR2 LQKENI. As DNA, the CDR3 is TGTGCCAGCTCAAAGAGATCCGGGACAGCTTCCTCCGAGCAGTACTTC. Translation gives CASSKRSGTASSEQYF.

The chain combines TRBV18 with TRBJ2-1; D is possibly TRBD2 (6 bases). Trimming shortened V by 8 bases and J by 5 bases, and 16 bases separated the two germline ends. The CDR3 runs 14 residues. Germline CDR1 reads KGHSH; CDR2 reads LQKENI. The CDR3 protein is CASRRSGVDNEQFF. The CDR3, as DNA: TGTGCCAGCCGAAGATCGGGAGTTGACAATGAGCAGTTCTTC.

This rearrangement joins TRBV11-3 to TRBJ2-1; a possible D gene is TRBD2 (6 bases). Germline V gene sequence: CDR1 SGHNT, CDR2 YENEEA. The CDR3 is 15 amino acids. V was clipped by 1 base and J by 0 bases, with 7 bases between them. The chain's CDR3 is CASSLGGNSYNEQFF. In DNA form, the CDR3 reads TGTGCCAGCAGCTTAGGCGGGAACTCCTACAATGAGCAGTTCTTC.

The sample holds one count of this clone. This chain connects TRBV19 to TRBJ2-1; a possible D gene is TRBD1 (5 bases). There are 13 residues in the CDR3. Trimming removed 7 bases at V and 6 bases at J, with 13 bases between. Germline V CDR1 and CDR2: LNHDA, SQIVND (reference sequence). The CDR3 region is CASKVQGLNEQFF. For the CDR3, the DNA is TGTGCCAGTAAGGTCCAGGGCCTCAATGAGCAGTTCTTC.

The V and J genes are TRBV3-1 (or the pseudogene TRBV3-2) and TRBJ2-3; D is possibly TRBD1 (5 bases). The CDR3 runs 16 residues. Germline values: CDR1 LGHDT, CDR2 YNNKEL (reference sequence). Trimming removed 0 bases at V and 5 bases at J, with 15 bases between. CDR3 bases: TGTGCCAGCAGCCAAGAATGGGGCAGGGCGAGAGATACGCAGTATTTT. Translated: CASSQEWGRARDTQYF.

This clone was observed once. The V and J genes are TRBV9 and TRBJ2-1; 9 nucleotides line up with TRBD1. Germline CDR1 and CDR2: SGDLS and YYNGEE. The junction had 11 bases not matched to a gene; V was cut back by 4 bases and J by 9 bases. The length of the CDR3 is 15 residues. CDR3 amino acids: CASSTEDRGWGEQFF. The CDR3 region has the DNA TGTGCCAGCAGCACCGAGGACAGGGGATGGGGTGAGCAGTTCTTC.

The chain joins TRBV11-3 to TRBJ2-1, with 7 bases matching TRBD2. V dropped 5 bases and J dropped 1; count of bases not matched to a gene: 5. CDR1 is SGHNT and CDR2 is YENEEA in the germline V gene. The CDR3 consists of 15 residues. CDR3 DNA sequence: TGTGCCAGCAGCCCCCGGGGGGTTTCCTACAATGAGCAGTTCTTC. Translating it yields CASSPRGVSYNEQFF.

The chain carries TRBV12-3 or TRBV12-4 and TRBJ2-7; 8 nucleotides line up with TRBD2. V lost 3 bases and J lost 6; bases outside the gene matches: 1. The CDR3 has 12 residues. CDR3 amino acids: CASSLAGGEQYF. The CDR3 nucleotides read TGTGCCAGCAGTTTGGCGGGGGGCGAGCAGTACTTC.

The rearrangement links TRBV4-1 to TRBJ2-4; 8 positions agree with TRBD2. Trimming removed 2 bases from V and 0 bases from J; junction bases left unmatched: 9. The CDR3 length is 18 residues. The germline V gene has CDR1 MGHRA and CDR2 YSYEKL. The CDR3 DNA follows: TGCGCCAGCAGCCAATCCCCGGGGGGGCTCATAGCCAAAAACATTCAGTACTTC. It specifies CASSQSPGGLIAKNIQYF.

The rearrangement uses TRBV28 and TRBJ1-2; 8 bases are a match to TRBD1. The CDR3 length is 14 residues. CDR1 MDHEN and CDR2 SYDVKM come from the germline V gene. V trimming: 6 bases; J trimming: 4 bases; junction bases outside the gene matches: 7. The CDR3 reads CASRRGQGGYGYTF. The CDR3 DNA reads as TGTGCCAGCAGACGAGGACAGGGAGGCTATGGCTACACCTTC.

Only one count was recorded for this clone. The gene calls are TRBV19 and TRBJ1-5; D is unclear. The CDR3 loop spans 12 amino acids. Germline CDR1 is LNHDA and CDR2 is SQIVND (reference sequence). Trimming stripped 8 bases from V and 7 bases from J, with 12 bases between. CDR3 nucleotides: TGTGCCAGTGGCATCCTAGGACAGCCCCAGCATTTT. It codes for CASGILGQPQHF.

This clone appeared a few times. The V gene is TRBV20-1, the J gene TRBJ2-7; 8 bases align to TRBD2. This CDR3 has 14 amino acids. Germline V gene lookup returns CDR1 DFQATT and CDR2 SNEGSKA (reference sequence). With V trimmed by 3 bases and J by 6 bases, 10 bases remained unmatched. In nucleotides, the CDR3 is TGCAGTGCTAGTAGCGGGACTACCAAATTCGAGCAGTACTTC. Translating gives CSASSGTTKFEQYF.

The chain combines TRBV5-6 with TRBJ2-4; weak D call: TRBD2 (6 bases). The V gene lost 0 bases and the J gene lost 8 bases, with 15 bases spanning the gap. From germline, CDR1 is SGHDT and CDR2 YYEEEE. The CDR3 has 15 amino acids. The DNA of the CDR3 is TGTGCCAGCAGCTTGGTGGCGGGGAGGAAGGACATTCAGTACTTC. Its translation: CASSLVAGRKDIQYF.

V and J are TRBV28 and TRBJ1-2; D is uncertain. This CDR3 has 12 amino acids. Trimming shortened V by 1 base and J by 8 bases, and 8 bases separated the two germline ends. Per the germline V gene, CDR1 is MDHEN and CDR2 is SYDVKM. The CDR3 nucleotides read TGTGCCAGCAGTTTATTGCGGAGAGGCTACACCTTC. Translating it yields CASSLLRRGYTF.

The rearrangement links TRBV6-5 to TRBJ2-7, with 10 bases lining up with TRBD1. Germline values: CDR1 MNHEY, CDR2 SVGAGI. The CDR3 has 14 residues. The J segment lost 6 bases and the V segment lost 0 bases, leaving 2 bases of the junction unmatched. The CDR3 here is CASSYSTGGREQYF. CDR3 nucleotides: TGTGCCAGCAGTTACTCGACAGGGGGCCGCGAGCAGTACTTC.

This clone was seen a few times. The chain carries TRBV5-6 and TRBJ2-7; tentative D call: TRBD1 (5 bases). Trimming took off 3 bases at V and 5 bases at J, with 15 bases between the two ends. The CDR3 covers 14 residues. The germline V gene has CDR1 SGHDT and CDR2 YYEEEE. The CDR3 sequence is CASSSGHGLDEQYF. CDR3 DNA sequence: TGTGCCAGCAGCTCCGGACACGGCCTAGACGAGCAGTACTTC. Looking up the rest from reference TRBV5-6 and TRBJ2-7 gives the full variable domain: DAGVTQSPTHLIKTRGQQVTLRCSPKSGHDTVSWYQQALGQGPQFIFQYYEEEERQRGNFPDRFSGHQFPNYSSELNVNALLLGDSALYLCASSSGHGLDEQYFGPGTRLTVT.

This chain connects TRBV29-1 to TRBJ2-3, with TRBD1 matching 10 bases. Losses at the gene ends were 6 bases for V and 6 bases for J; bases not matched to a gene: 6. The CDR3 spans 13 residues. Looked up from germline, CDR1 is SQVTM and CDR2 is ANQGSEA. CDR3 coding DNA: TGCAGCGTGGGGACAGGGGCGGGTGATACGCAGTATTTT. This gives the protein CSVGTGAGDTQYF.

The chain joins TRBV27 to TRBJ2-1, with D unresolved. Germline V gene lookup returns CDR1 MNHEY and CDR2 SMNVEV (reference sequence). Between the trimmed V and J ends, which lost 3 bases and 6 bases, there was a span of 6 bases. The CDR3 runs 12 residues. The CDR3 reads CASSFGTNEQFF. The CDR3 DNA is TGTGCCAGCAGTTTCGGTACCAATGAGCAGTTCTTC.

The chain joins TRBV4-1 to TRBJ1-3; D remains unclear. The germline gives CDR1 MGHRA, CDR2 YSYEKL. V lost 2 bases, J lost 3 bases, and 11 bases lay in between. This CDR3 has 15 amino acids. Here the CDR3 DNA reads TGCGCCAGCAGCCAACCCCCCGCAGGTGGAAACACCATATATTTT. Translation: CASSQPPAGGNTIYF.

The J gene is TRBJ1-1, the V gene TRBV3-1 (or the pseudogene TRBV3-2), with D tentatively TRBD1 (5 bases). Trimming pared 0 bases from V and 7 bases from J, leaving 12 bases between. Germline assignment: CDR1 LGHDT and CDR2 YNNKEL (reference sequence). CDR3 length: 14 amino acids. CDR3 DNA: TGTGCCAGCAGCCAAGAGGGCCAGGGAATTGAAGCTTTCTTT. This translates into CASSQEGQGIEAFF.

V and J are TRBV9 and TRBJ2-1; maybe TRBD1 (5 bases). This CDR3 has 15 residues. V lost 3 bases to trimming and J lost 0 bases, with 10 bases between them. Germline assignment: CDR1 SGDLS and CDR2 YYNGEE. This chain's CDR3 is CASSATGSSYNEQFF. In DNA form, the CDR3 reads TGTGCCAGCAGCGCCACAGGCAGCTCCTACAATGAGCAGTTCTTC.

V is TRBV19 and J is TRBJ1-6, with TRBD1 matching 10 bases. There are 14 residues in the CDR3. V lost 6 bases to trimming and J lost 9 bases; unmatched junction nucleotides: 5. CDR1 and CDR2 (germline): LNHDA, SQIVND (reference sequence). The CDR3 DNA follows: TGTGCCAGTAGGACCGGGACAGGGGCTTCACCCCTCCACTTT. It codes for CASRTGTGASPLHF.

The chain employs TRBV7-9 and TRBJ2-7, with TRBD2 matching over 8 bases. Germline V gives CDR1 SEHNR, CDR2 FQNEAQ (reference sequence). Losses at the gene ends were 1 base for V and 3 bases for J; bases not matched to a gene: 2. The CDR3 loop spans 14 amino acids. CDR3 residues: CASSLVAGGYEQYF. In nucleotides, the CDR3 is TGTGCCAGCAGCTTAGTTGCGGGAGGCTACGAGCAGTACTTC.

The V gene is TRBV10-3, the J gene TRBJ2-5, with TRBD2 matching over 12 bases. Trimming at V came to 4 bases and at J to 2 bases, leaving 2 bases not matched to a gene. This CDR3 has 15 residues. Germline V gene sequence: CDR1 ENHRY, CDR2 SYGVKD. The CDR3 bases are TGTGCCATCAGTGCCGGGACTAGCGGGCAAGAGACCCAGTACTTC. Amino acids: CAISAGTSGQETQYF.

Comments on this clone: The junction differs from germline at one of its ends, possibly a read error. The chain carries TRBV2 and TRBJ1-1; 8 nucleotides agree with TRBD1. Germline loops: CDR1 SNHLY, CDR2 FYNNEI. The CDR3 runs to 15 residues. This chain's CDR3 is CTSSTPTGGKAEAFF. The CDR3 coding sequence is TGTACCAGCAGCACCCCTACAGGGGGGAAGGCTGAAGCTTTCTTT.

This chain links TRBV6-5 with TRBJ2-7; tentative D call: TRBD2 (6 bases). Germline CDR1 MNHEY, CDR2 SVGAGI. The CDR3 has 13 residues. Between the trimmed V and J ends, which lost 7 bases and 2 bases, there was a span of 12 bases. CDR3 DNA: TGTGCCAGCAAAAGCGGGCAGACCTACGAGCAGTACTTC. Amino acid sequence: CASKSGQTYEQYF.

This clone was seen a single time. This chain uses TRBV28 with TRBJ1-2; no reliable D call. The length of the CDR3 is 13 residues. Germline V CDR1 and CDR2: MDHEN, SYDVKM. V lost 10 bases and J 0 bases, leaving 12 bases between the germline ends. The CDR3 DNA reads TGTGCCACCAACCCAGCGGCTAACTATGGCTACACCTTC. Protein sequence: CATNPAANYGYTF.